This record looks at one T cell receptor beta chain sequence and its context. The data derive from a study of blood T cell repertoires in COVID-19. CDR3 length equals 13 residues. V lost 2 bases to trimming and J lost 6 bases, with 10 bases between them. CDR1 and CDR2 from the germline V gene are WNHNN and SYGVQD (reference sequence). The repertoire was sequenced with immunoSEQ multiplex PCR; TCRdb's copy has only in-frame clones and lacks some. The sample includes around 370,000 clones, around nine tenths of them seen just once. The receptor's source is a young woman who had recovered from COVID-19. The V and J genes are TRBV10-1 and TRBJ1-2; D might be TRBD1 (5 bases). The sample comprised peripheral blood. CDR3 sequence: CASSERPDNGYTF. CDR3 sequence (DNA): TGCGCCAGCAGTGAGCGCCCGGACAATGGCTACACCTTC.